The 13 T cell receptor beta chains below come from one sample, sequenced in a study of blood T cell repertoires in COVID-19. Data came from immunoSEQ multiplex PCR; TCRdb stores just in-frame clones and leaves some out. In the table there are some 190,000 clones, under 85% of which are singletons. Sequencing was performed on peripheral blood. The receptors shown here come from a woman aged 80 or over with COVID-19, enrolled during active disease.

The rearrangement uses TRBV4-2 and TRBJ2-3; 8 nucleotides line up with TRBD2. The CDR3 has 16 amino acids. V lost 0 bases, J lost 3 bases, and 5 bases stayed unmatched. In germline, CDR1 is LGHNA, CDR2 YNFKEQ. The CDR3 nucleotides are TGTGCCAGCAGCCAAGAACCGGGAGGGCGAACAGATACGCAGTATTTT. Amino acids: CASSQEPGGRTDTQYF.

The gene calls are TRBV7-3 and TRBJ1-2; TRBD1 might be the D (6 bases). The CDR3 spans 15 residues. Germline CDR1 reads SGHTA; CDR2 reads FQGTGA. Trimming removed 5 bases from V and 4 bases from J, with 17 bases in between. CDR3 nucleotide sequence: TGTGCCAGCAGCCCTGGGACACCGGACACCTATGGCTACACCTTC. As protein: CASSPGTPDTYGYTF.

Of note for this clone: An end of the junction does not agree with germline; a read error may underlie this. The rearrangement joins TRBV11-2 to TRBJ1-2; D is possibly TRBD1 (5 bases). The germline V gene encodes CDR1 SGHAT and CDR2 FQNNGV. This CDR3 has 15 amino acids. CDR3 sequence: CVSSLDQGTLYGYTF. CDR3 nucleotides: TGTGTCAGCAGCTTAGACCAGGGAACCCTCTATGGCTACACCTTC. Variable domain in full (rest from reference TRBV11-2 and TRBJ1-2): EAGVAQSPRYKIIEKRQSVAFWCNPISGHATLYWYQQILGQGPKLLIQFQNNGVVDDSQLPKDRFSAERLKGVDSTLKIQPAKLEDSAVYLCVSSLDQGTLYGYTFGSGTRLTVV.

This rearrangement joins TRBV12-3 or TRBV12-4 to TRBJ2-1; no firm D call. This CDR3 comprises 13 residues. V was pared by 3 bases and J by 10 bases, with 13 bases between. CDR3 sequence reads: CASSFPQIQEQFF. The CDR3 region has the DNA TGTGCCAGCAGTTTCCCCCAAATTCAGGAGCAGTTCTTC.

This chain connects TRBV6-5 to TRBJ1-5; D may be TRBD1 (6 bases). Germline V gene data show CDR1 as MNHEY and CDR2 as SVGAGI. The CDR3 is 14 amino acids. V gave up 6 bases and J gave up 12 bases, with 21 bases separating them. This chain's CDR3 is CASRRTAQSAGQHF. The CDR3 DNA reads TGTGCCAGCAGACGGACAGCTCAATCAGCCGGCCAGCATTTT.

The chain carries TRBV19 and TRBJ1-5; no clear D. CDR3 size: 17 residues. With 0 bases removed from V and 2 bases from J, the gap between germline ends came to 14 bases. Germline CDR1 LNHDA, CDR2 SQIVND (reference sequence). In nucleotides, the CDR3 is TGTGCCAGTAGTATAGACAGGCTCTCGCCAGGCAATCAGCCCCAGCATTTT. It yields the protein CASSIDRLSPGNQPQHF.

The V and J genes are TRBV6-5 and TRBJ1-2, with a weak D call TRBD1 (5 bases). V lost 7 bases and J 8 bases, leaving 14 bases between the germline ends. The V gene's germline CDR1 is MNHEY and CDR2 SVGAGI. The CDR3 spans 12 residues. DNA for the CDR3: TGTGCCAGCAACCAGGGTAGGCTCGGCTACACCTTC. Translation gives CASNQGRLGYTF.

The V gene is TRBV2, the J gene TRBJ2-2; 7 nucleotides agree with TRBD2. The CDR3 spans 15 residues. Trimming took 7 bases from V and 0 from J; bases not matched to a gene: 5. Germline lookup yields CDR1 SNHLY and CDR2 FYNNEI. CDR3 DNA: TGTGCCAGCAACGGGGGAGGGACGAACACCGGGGAGCTGTTTTTT. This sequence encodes CASNGGGTNTGELFF.

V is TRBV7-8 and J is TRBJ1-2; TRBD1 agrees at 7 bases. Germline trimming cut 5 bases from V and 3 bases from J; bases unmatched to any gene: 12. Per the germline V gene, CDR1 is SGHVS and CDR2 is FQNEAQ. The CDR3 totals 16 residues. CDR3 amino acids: CASSKRQGQRDYGYTF. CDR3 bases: TGTGCCAGCAGCAAGAGACAGGGACAAAGGGACTATGGCTACACCTTC.

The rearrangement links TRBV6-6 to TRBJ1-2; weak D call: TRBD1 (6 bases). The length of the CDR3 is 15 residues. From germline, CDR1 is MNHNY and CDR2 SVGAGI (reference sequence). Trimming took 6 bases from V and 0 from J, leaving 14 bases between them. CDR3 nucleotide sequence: TGTGCCAGCAGCAAAGACAGGATTACTAACTATGGCTACACCTTC. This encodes CASSKDRITNYGYTF.

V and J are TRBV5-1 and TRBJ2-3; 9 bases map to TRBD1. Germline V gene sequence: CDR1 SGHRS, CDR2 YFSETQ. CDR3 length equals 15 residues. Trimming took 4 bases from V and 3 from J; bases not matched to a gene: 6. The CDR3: CASSEGQGWTDTQYF. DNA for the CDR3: TGCGCCAGCAGCGAAGGACAGGGGTGGACAGATACGCAGTATTTT.

The chain's CDR3 is CASSRTSLDTDTQYF. The CDR3 region has the DNA TGTGCCAGCAGTCGAACTAGTCTTGACACAGATACGCAGTATTTT. The rearrangement uses TRBV27 and TRBJ2-3; a possible D gene is TRBD2 (5 bases). The V and J ends lost 5 bases and 2 bases respectively, with 14 bases between them. CDR1 MNHEY and CDR2 SMNVEV come from the germline V gene (reference sequence). The CDR3 sequence is 15 residues long.

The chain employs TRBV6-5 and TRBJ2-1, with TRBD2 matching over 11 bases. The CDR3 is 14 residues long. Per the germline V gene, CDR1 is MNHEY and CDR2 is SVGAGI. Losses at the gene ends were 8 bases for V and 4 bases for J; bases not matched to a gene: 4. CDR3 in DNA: TGTGCCAGCTTAGCGGGGGGGCCTTACAATGAGCAGTTCTTC. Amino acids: CASLAGGPYNEQFF.